Sequencing of this TCR beta chain was carried out in a study of T-cell reconstitution after alpha-beta-depleted transplantation in children. For TCRbeta, the library was prepared with unique molecular identifiers. TCRdb redid the calling of the PCR reads with MiXCR, one entry per CDR3 protein. The repertoire has roughly 500,000 distinct CDR3 sequences, approximately 20% of them found once; the top ten carry approximately 3%. CDR1 is SGHAT and CDR2 is FQNNGV in the germline V gene. Trimming pared 4 bases from V and 1 base from J, leaving 12 bases between. There are 15 residues in the CDR3. The sample was PBMCs from the stem cell graft donor, taken from the stem cell graft. The V call is TRBV11-2, the J call TRBJ2-3; tentatively, D is TRBD2 (6 bases). The source is a human donor who donated a stem cell graft to a child with acute lymphoblastic leukemia. CDR3 coding DNA: TGTGCCAGCAGCTCAACGGGGGACGGCACAGATACGCAGTATTTT. Protein: CASSSTGDGTDTQYF.